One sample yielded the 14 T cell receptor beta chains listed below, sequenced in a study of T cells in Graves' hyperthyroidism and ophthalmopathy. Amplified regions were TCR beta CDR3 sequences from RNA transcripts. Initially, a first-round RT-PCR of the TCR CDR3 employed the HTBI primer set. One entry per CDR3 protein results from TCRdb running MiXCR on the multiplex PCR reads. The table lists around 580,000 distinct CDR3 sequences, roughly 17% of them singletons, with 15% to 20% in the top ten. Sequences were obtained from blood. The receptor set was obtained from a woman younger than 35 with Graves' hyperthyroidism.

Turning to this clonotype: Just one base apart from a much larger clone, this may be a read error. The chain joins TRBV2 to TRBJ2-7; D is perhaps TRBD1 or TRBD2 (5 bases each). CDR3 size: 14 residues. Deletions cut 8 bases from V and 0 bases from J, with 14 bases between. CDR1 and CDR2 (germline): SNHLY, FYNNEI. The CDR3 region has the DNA TGTGCCAGCCAACGGGACGGCGGCTCCTACGAGCAGTACTTC. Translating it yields CASQRDGGSYEQYF.

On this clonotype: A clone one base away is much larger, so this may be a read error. The CDR3 protein is CASSGLAGDNDQFF. CDR3 DNA: TGTGCCAGCTCGGGACTAGCGGGAGACAATGATCAGTTCTTC. This chain joins TRBV18 and TRBJ2-1, with TRBD2 matching 14 bases. The length of the CDR3 is 14 residues. CDR1 is KGHSH, CDR2 LQKENI, per germline.

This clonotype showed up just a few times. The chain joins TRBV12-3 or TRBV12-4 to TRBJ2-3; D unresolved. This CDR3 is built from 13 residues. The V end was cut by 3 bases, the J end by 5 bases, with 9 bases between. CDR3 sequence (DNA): TGTGCCAGCAGTTTCCGCAGAGGAGATACGCAGTATTTT. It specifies CASSFRRGDTQYF.

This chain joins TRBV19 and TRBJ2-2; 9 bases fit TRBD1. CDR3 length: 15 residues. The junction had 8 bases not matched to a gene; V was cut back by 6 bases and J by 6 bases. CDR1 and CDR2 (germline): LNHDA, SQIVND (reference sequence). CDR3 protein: CASRPGTGWSGELFF. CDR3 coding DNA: TGTGCCAGTAGACCCGGGACAGGGTGGTCCGGGGAGCTGTTTTTT.

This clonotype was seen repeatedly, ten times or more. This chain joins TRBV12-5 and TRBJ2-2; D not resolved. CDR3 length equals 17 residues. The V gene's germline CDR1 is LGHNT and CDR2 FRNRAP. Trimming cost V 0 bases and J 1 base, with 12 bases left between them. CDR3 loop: CASGLVPRTLNTGELFF. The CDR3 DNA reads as TGTGCTAGTGGTTTGGTACCGCGCACCCTGAACACCGGGGAGCTGTTTTTT.

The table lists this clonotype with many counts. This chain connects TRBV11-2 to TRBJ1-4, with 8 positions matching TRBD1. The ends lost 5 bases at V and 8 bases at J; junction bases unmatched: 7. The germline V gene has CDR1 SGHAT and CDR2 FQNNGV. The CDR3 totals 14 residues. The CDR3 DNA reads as TGTGCCAGCAGCGCGGACAGGGTGTTAGAAAAACTGTTTTTT. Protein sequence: CASSADRVLEKLFF.

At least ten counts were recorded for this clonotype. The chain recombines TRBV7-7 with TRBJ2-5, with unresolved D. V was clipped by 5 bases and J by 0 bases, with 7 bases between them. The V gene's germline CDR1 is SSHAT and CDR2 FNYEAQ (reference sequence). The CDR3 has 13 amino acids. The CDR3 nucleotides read TGTGCCAGCAGCAAGATACACCAAGAGACCCAGTACTTC. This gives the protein CASSKIHQETQYF.

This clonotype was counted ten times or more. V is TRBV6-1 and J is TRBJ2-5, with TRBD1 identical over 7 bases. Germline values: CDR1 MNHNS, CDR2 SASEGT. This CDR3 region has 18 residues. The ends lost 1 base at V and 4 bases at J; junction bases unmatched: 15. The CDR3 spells CASSEEGVKGAVGETQYF. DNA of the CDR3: TGTGCCAGCAGTGAAGAGGGGGTGAAGGGGGCGGTTGGAGAGACCCAGTACTTC.

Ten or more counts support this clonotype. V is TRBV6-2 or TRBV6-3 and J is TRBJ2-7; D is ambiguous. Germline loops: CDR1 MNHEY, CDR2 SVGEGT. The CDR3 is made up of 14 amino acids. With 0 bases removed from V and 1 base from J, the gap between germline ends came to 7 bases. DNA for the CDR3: TGTGCCAGCAGTTACTCGGACGGATCCTACGAGCAGTACTTC. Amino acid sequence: CASSYSDGSYEQYF.

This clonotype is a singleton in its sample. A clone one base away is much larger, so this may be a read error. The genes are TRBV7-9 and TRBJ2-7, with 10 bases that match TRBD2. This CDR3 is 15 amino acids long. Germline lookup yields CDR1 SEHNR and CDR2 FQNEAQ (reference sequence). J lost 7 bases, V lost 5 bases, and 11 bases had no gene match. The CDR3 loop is CASSPRVAGGREQYF. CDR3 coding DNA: TGTGCCAGCAGCCCCCGAGTAGCGGGAGGCAGGGAGCAGTACTTC. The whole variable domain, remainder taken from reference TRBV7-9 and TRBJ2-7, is DTGVSQNPRHKITKRGQNVTFRCDPISEHNRLYWYRQTLGQGPEFLTYFQNEAQLEKSRLLSDRFSAERPKGSFSTLEIQRTEQGDSAMYLCASSPRVAGGREQYFGPGTRLTVT.

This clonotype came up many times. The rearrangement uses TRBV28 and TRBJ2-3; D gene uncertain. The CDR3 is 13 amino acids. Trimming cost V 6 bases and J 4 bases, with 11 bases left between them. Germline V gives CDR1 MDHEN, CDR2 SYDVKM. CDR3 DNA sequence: TGTGCCAGCAGCCTAGTAAACCCAGATACGCAGTATTTT. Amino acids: CASSLVNPDTQYF.

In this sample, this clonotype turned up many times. The CDR3 DNA reads TGTGCCAGCAGTTACTCGGAAGGGGGCGAGCAGTACTTC. This codes for CASSYSEGGEQYF. The chain recombines TRBV6-6 with TRBJ2-7; tentatively, D is TRBD1 (6 bases). Germline V CDR1 and CDR2: MNHNY, SVGAGI (reference sequence). The CDR3 consists of 13 residues. V gave up 0 bases and J gave up 6 bases, with 9 bases separating them.

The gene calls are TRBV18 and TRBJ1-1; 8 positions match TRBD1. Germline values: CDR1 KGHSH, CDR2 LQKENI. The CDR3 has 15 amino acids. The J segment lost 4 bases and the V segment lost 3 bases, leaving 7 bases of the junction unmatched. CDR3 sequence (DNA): TGTGCCAGCTCACCTCGGACAGGGCGCCTCACTGAAGCTTTCTTT. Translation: CASSPRTGRLTEAFF.

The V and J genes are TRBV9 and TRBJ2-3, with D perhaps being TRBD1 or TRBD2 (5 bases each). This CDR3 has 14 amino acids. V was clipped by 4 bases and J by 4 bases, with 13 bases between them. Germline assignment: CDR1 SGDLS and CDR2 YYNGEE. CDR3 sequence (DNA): TGTGCCAGCAGCCTAATGGGGCGGGCAGATACGCAGTATTTT. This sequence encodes CASSLMGRADTQYF.